The sequence of this T cell receptor beta chain was determined in a study of T cells in Graves' hyperthyroidism and ophthalmopathy. For the diagnoses, clinical symptoms, serum thyroxine and TRAb, thyroid ultrasound and orbital computed tomography were used. It was roughly 10 ml of fresh peripheral blood that supplied the PBMCs. Per the germline V gene, CDR1 is LGHNA and CDR2 is YNFKEQ. The CDR3 is 18 residues long. The V and J ends lost 2 bases and 0 bases respectively, with 20 bases between them. This clonotype was recorded at least ten times. Amplified regions were TCR beta CDR3 sequences from RNA transcripts. In the first-round RT-PCR of the TCR CDR3, the HTBI primer set was used. TCRdb processed the multiplex PCR reads anew with MiXCR; each CDR3 protein has one entry. The table has almost 350,000 distinct CDR3 sequences, 15% to 20% seen once.

The sequence was collected from a woman between 40 and 55 years old with Graves' ophthalmopathy. This chain joins TRBV4-2 and TRBJ2-7; D possibly corresponds to TRBD2 (6 bases). The sample taken for sequencing was blood. CDR3 coding DNA: TGTGCCAGCAGCCAATCCGGGACTCCACTTAGGAGCTCCTACGAGCAGTACTTC. It translates to CASSQSGTPLRSSYEQYF.